This T cell receptor beta chain was recovered during a study of CD8 T cells in Susac syndrome (dated by TCRdb to the late 2010s). About the full investigation: Of the Susac syndrome patients who were sequenced, under 10 were in clinical remission while about six had clinically active disease. The study used repertoire sequencing to test whether antigen drove CD8+ T cell activation and differentiation in Susac syndrome. At blood withdrawal, Susac syndrome patients were therapy-naive, treated with corticosteroids (with IVIg additionally given to some), or treated with IVIg alone.

RNA was extracted using the RNeasy kit, and about 0.5 to 1 microgram was reverse transcribed with random hexamers. The immunoSEQ multiplex PCR assay, covering 54 Vbeta and 13 Jbeta segments, was used to amplify TCR beta CDR3 regions. PCR amplification bias was corrected by using a synthetic template baseline for primer optimization and computational correction. Per the authors' processing: Reads were annotated to V, D and J genes per IMGT and analyzed with immunoSEQ Analyzer, keeping only productive sequences. Clonality was calculated as one minus the Shannon entropy normalized by log2 of the number of productive unique sequences. Public and private clones were assessed among the 100 most prevalent clones of each patient and control. Clones were defined as Susac-specific if absent from the healthy and MS cohorts, from 1052 published viral clones and from other ImmuneACCESS disease sequences. The raw public reads went through TCRdb reprocessing: fastp at Q25, MiXCR clone calling, in-frame beta chains kept. Rows are unified per CDR3 protein, each entry keeping the most common DNA and genes. V and J calls and clone size were set by TCRdb, not the authors. Here the sample has roughly 150,000 distinct CDR3 sequences; 85% to 95% occur a single time. The top ten clones comprise 0.16% of the sample.

Peripheral blood CD8+ and CD4+ T cells from healthy donors, Susac syndrome patients and multiple sclerosis patients were profiled by high-throughput TCR beta sequencing. Recently defined diagnostic criteria for definite or probable disease were met by the Susac syndrome patients. Bulk CD8+ and CD4+ T cells were purified magnetically by negative isolation, whereas CD8+ TEMRA cells were enriched by FACS. Blood was drawn into EDTA tubes, processed within 24 hours, and PBMCs were isolated by density gradient centrifugation. PBMCs intended for TCR sequencing were cryopreserved in liquid nitrogen and were subsequently thawed in a 37 degrees C water bath. The sorted or isolated CD4+, CD8+ and CD8+ TEMRA cells had a purity of 90% or higher. What the work shows at the level of the full study, not this receptor alone: The TCR sequencing and HLA analysis was acknowledged to have included a relatively small number of individuals. The CD4+ T cell repertoire of patients with Susac syndrome showed no detectable clonal expansion.

As concerns this clonotype: There is no known antigen for this receptor. No per-base quality is available; no much larger clone lies one base away.

The CDR3 starts with the cysteine, ends with the phenylalanine, and has 16 residues. Of the read, only the CDR3 DNA is kept; its 48 bases are in frame from base 1. Trimming accounts for 0 bases at V and 6 bases at J, while the number of junction bases matched to no gene is 10. The germline V gene gives CDR1 as LGHNA and CDR2 as YNFKEQ. Sequences were obtained from CD4+ T cells from PBMCs. The chain is made from TRBV4-2 and TRBJ2-5; 7 nucleotides in the junction match TRBD2. The TCR was taken from a human donor with Susac syndrome. CDR3 protein: CASSQDPGGLTQTQYF. The DNA sequence is as follows: TGTGCCAGCAGCCAAGATCCGGGGGGACTCACCCAGACCCAGTACTTC.